This T cell receptor (beta chain) stems from a study of regulatory T cells in long-lasting Graves disease. Study outcomes and limitations: Compared with new cases, persistent Graves' patients showed reduced TCR diversity. Persistent disease exhibited a predilection for TRBV28, TRBJ1-2 and TRBJ2-5.

Building the TCR beta libraries relied on iRepertoire HTBI primers, and CDR3 regions underwent Arm-PCR. TCRdb processed the multiplex PCR reads anew with MiXCR; each CDR3 protein has one entry. Here the sample spans approximately 490,000 distinct CDR3 sequences, about a sixth being singletons. This clonotype showed up just a few times. Its antigen is currently unknown. This sequence may be a read error, since a much larger clone differs from it by one base. As the CDR3 is not closed by the conserved phenylalanine or tryptophan, this likely results from a read error. The time point denotes: newly diagnosed GD, antithyroid drugs for less than 3 months. RNA from PBMCs was the source of the TCR library. Clinicians diagnosed Graves' disease using American Thyroid Association guidelines. With 5 bases removed from V and 1 base from J, the gap between germline ends came to 10 bases. CDR1 is KGHDR, CDR2 SFDVKD, per germline. The length of the CDR3 is 14 residues.

These data were also reused for a study on T cells in Graves' hyperthyroidism and ophthalmopathy. That work adds: First-round RT-PCR targeting the TCR CDR3 was performed with the HTBI primer set.

This rearrangement joins TRBV24-1 to TRBJ2-5, with a tentative D call TRBD2 (6 bases). The sequences come from peripheral blood mononuclear cells (PBMCs), collected at new diagnosis, from a patient treated with antithyroid drugs. The receptor comes from a man aged 35-49 years with Graves disease. The CDR3 region has the DNA TGTGCCACCAGTGGAGCGGGTAGCCAAGAGACCCAGTACCTC. It translates to CATSGAGSQETQYL.